The clone carrying this T cell receptor beta chain was detected ten times or more. One entry per CDR3 protein, called by TCRdb with MiXCR from the multiplex PCR reads. The sample has about 150,000 distinct CDR3 sequences, about 20% seen once. Breast cancer patients provided tissue from their axillary draining lymph nodes. This entry belongs to a study of breast tumors, draining lymph nodes, adjacent tissues. Trimming pared 0 bases from V and 2 bases from J, leaving 17 bases between. The CDR3 consists of 17 residues. Germline CDR1 is SGHNT and CDR2 is YYREEE (reference sequence). The chain is built from TRBV5-4 and TRBJ1-2; D may be TRBD1 (6 bases). This receptor was obtained from a female donor with breast cancer. Some clones in this sample may be carry-over from other donors' samples. Sequencing was carried out using axillary lymph node tissue. CDR3 protein: CASSLASSDRINYGYTF. As DNA, the CDR3 is TGTGCCAGCAGCTTGGCATCCAGCGACAGGATCAACTATGGCTACACCTTC.